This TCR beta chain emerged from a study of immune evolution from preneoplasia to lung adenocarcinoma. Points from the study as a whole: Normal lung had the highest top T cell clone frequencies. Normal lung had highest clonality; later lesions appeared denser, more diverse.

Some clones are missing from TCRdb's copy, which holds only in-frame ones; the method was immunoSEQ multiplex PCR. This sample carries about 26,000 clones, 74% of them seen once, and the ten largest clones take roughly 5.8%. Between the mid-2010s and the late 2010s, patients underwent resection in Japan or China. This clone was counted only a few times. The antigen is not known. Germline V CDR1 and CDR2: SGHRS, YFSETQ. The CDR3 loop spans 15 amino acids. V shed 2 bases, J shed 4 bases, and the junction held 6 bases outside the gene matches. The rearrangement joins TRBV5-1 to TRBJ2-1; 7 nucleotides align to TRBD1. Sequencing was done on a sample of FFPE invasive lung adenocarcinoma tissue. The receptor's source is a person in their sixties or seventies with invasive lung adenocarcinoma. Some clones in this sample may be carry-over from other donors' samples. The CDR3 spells CASSFGAQGYNEQFF. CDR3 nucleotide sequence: TGCGCCAGCAGCTTCGGTGCACAGGGGTACAATGAGCAGTTCTTC. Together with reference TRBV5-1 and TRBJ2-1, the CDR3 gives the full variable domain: KAGVTQTPRYLIKTRGQQVTLSCSPISGHRSVSWYQQTPGQGLQFLFEYFSETQRNKGNFPGRFSGRQFSNSRSEMNVSTLELGDSALYLCASSFGAQGYNEQFFGPGTRLTVL.